A selection of T cell receptor beta chains follows, all from one sample in a study of neoadjuvant nivolumab and ipilimumab in lung cancer. Profiling relied on immunoSEQ multiplex PCR, and the TCRdb table lists in-frame clones only, not all of them. In the table there are approximately 31,000 clones, 90% of which are singletons. The starting material was peripheral blood, obtained after neoadjuvant nivolumab, alone or with ipilimumab, at or shortly before surgery. The receptors come from an adult with non-small cell lung cancer. Each CDR3 is given with its conserved first and last residue. The D gene is left open where the match is weak. The size entry is marked missing in some rows and otherwise reads once, few, many or a size class.

clone_size: NA; v_call: TRBV5-4; d_call: TRBD2; cdr3_length: 16; j_call: TRBJ2-5; cdr3_aa: CASSLVPAGAQETQYF; cdr3_nt: TGTGCCAGCAGCTTGGTTCCAGCGGGGGCCCAAGAGACCCAGTACTTC
clone_size: NA; v_call: TRBV5-5; d_call: NA; cdr3_length: 14; j_call: TRBJ2-5; cdr3_aa: CASSLDGGQETQYF; cdr3_nt: TGTGCCAGCAGCTTGGATGGGGGCCAAGAGACCCAGTACTTC
clone_size: NA; v_call: TRBV6-6; d_call: TRBD1; cdr3_length: 15; j_call: TRBJ1-1; cdr3_aa: CASSRDRIRDTEAFF; cdr3_nt: TGTGCCAGCAGCCGGGACAGGATTAGGGACACTGAAGCTTTCTTT
clone_size: NA; v_call: TRBV6-4; d_call: NA; cdr3_length: 13; j_call: TRBJ2-1; cdr3_aa: CASSDILGVEQFF; cdr3_nt: TGTGCCAGCAGTGACATTCTGGGGGTTGAGCAGTTCTTC
clone_size: once; v_call: TRBV7-2; d_call: TRBD1; cdr3_length: 14; j_call: TRBJ1-2; cdr3_aa: CATHRDRGVRGYTF; cdr3_nt: TGTGCTACCCACCGGGACAGGGGTGTTCGTGGCTACACCTTC
clone_size: once; v_call: TRBV5-1; d_call: NA; cdr3_length: 15; j_call: TRBJ1-1; cdr3_aa: CASSFSQARDTEAFF; cdr3_nt: TGCGCCAGCAGCTTTTCACAGGCGAGGGACACTGAAGCTTTCTTT
clone_size: once; v_call: TRBV6-5; d_call: NA; cdr3_length: 12; j_call: TRBJ2-6; cdr3_aa: CASSGGANVLTF; cdr3_nt: TGTGCCAGCAGTGGAGGGGCCAACGTCCTGACTTTC
clone_size: once; v_call: TRBV29-1; d_call: NA; cdr3_length: 13; j_call: TRBJ1-1; cdr3_aa: CSVDRTANTEAFF; cdr3_nt: TGCAGCGTTGATAGGACAGCAAACACTGAAGCTTTCTTT
clone_size: NA; v_call: TRBV20-1; d_call: NA; cdr3_length: 11; j_call: TRBJ2-3; cdr3_aa: CSATPSNTQYF; cdr3_nt: TGCAGTGCAACCCCTAGTAATACGCAGTATTTT
clone_size: NA; v_call: TRBV5-1; d_call: NA; cdr3_length: 16; j_call: TRBJ2-4; cdr3_aa: CASSLQQARGADIQYF; cdr3_nt: TGCGCCAGCAGCTTACAACAGGCCCGAGGTGCGGACATTCAGTACTTC
clone_size: NA; v_call: TRBV5-4; d_call: TRBD1; cdr3_length: 14; j_call: TRBJ1-2; cdr3_aa: CASSFPTGVYGYTF; cdr3_nt: TGTGCCAGCAGCTTTCCGACAGGGGTCTATGGCTACACCTTC
clone_size: NA; v_call: TRBV5-6; d_call: NA; cdr3_length: 15; j_call: TRBJ2-7; cdr3_aa: CASSLIGGDSYEQYF; cdr3_nt: TGTGCCAGCAGCTTGATCGGCGGGGATTCCTACGAGCAGTACTTC
clone_size: NA; v_call: TRBV7-9; d_call: NA; cdr3_length: 16; j_call: TRBJ2-5; cdr3_aa: CASTRGGGLHQETQYF; cdr3_nt: TGTGCCAGCACTAGGGGAGGGGGCCTGCACCAAGAGACCCAGTACTTC
clone_size: NA; v_call: TRBV5-1; d_call: NA; cdr3_length: 17; j_call: TRBJ2-3; cdr3_aa: CASRQISETRITDTQYF; cdr3_nt: TGCGCCAGCAGGCAAATTTCCGAGACACGGATCACAGATACGCAGTATTTT
clone_size: NA; v_call: TRBV6-1; d_call: TRBD1; cdr3_length: 14; j_call: TRBJ1-1; cdr3_aa: CASTKDRGLGEAFF; cdr3_nt: TGTGCCAGCACGAAGGACAGGGGGCTTGGCGAAGCTTTCTTT
clone_size: NA; v_call: TRBV7-6; d_call: NA; cdr3_length: 12; j_call: TRBJ2-2; cdr3_aa: CASSFRTGELFF; cdr3_nt: TGTGCCAGCAGCTTCCGTACCGGGGAGCTGTTTTTT
clone_size: NA; v_call: TRBV5-1; d_call: NA; cdr3_length: 16; j_call: TRBJ2-3; cdr3_aa: CASSPDRSLSTDTQYF; cdr3_nt: TGCGCCAGCAGCCCGGACCGGTCGTTGAGCACAGATACGCAGTATTTT
clone_size: NA; v_call: TRBV4-1; d_call: NA; cdr3_length: 15; j_call: TRBJ1-3; cdr3_aa: CASSQEWNMGNTIYF; cdr3_nt: TGCGCCAGCAGCCAAGAATGGAACATGGGAAACACCATATATTTT
clone_size: NA; v_call: TRBV6-5; d_call: TRBD1; cdr3_length: 13; j_call: TRBJ1-4; cdr3_aa: CASAGQAGEKLFF; cdr3_nt: TGTGCCAGCGCGGGACAGGCGGGGGAAAAACTGTTTTTT
clone_size: few; v_call: TRBV29-1; d_call: TRBD1; cdr3_length: 12; j_call: TRBJ1-1; cdr3_aa: CSVSGQGSEAFF; cdr3_nt: TGCAGCGTGTCAGGACAGGGGTCTGAAGCTTTCTTT
clone_size: NA; v_call: TRBV28; d_call: NA; cdr3_length: 12; j_call: TRBJ2-3; cdr3_aa: CASSSLTEGRYF; cdr3_nt: TGTGCCAGCAGTTCTCTGACAGAAGGGAGGTATTTT
clone_size: NA; v_call: TRBV7-9; d_call: NA; cdr3_length: 16; j_call: TRBJ2-3; cdr3_aa: CASSQTGGASTDTQYF; cdr3_nt: TGTGCCAGCAGCCAGACGGGTGGGGCAAGCACAGATACGCAGTATTTT
clone_size: few; v_call: TRBV2; d_call: NA; cdr3_length: 13; j_call: TRBJ2-7; cdr3_aa: CASSEVREYEQYF; cdr3_nt: TGTGCCAGCAGTGAAGTCAGGGAATACGAGCAGTACTTC
clone_size: few; v_call: TRBV2; d_call: NA; cdr3_length: 14; j_call: TRBJ1-1; cdr3_aa: CASPRRRGNTEAFF; cdr3_nt: TGTGCCAGCCCCAGGAGGAGGGGAAACACTGAAGCTTTCTTT
clone_size: NA; v_call: TRBV6-5; d_call: TRBD1; cdr3_length: 15; j_call: TRBJ1-2; cdr3_aa: CASSYSTGGLSGYTF; cdr3_nt: TGTGCCAGCAGTTACTCGACAGGGGGCTTGAGTGGCTACACCTTC
clone_size: NA; v_call: TRBV15; d_call: NA; cdr3_length: 13; j_call: TRBJ1-2; cdr3_aa: CATSRDRLWGYTF; cdr3_nt: TGTGCCACCAGCAGAGATCGCCTTTGGGGCTACACCTTC
clone_size: NA; v_call: TRBV6-5; d_call: NA; cdr3_length: 16; j_call: TRBJ1-2; cdr3_aa: CASSYGLEGIGDGYTF; cdr3_nt: TGTGCCAGCAGTTACGGGCTGGAGGGGATTGGTGATGGCTACACCTTC
clone_size: NA; v_call: TRBV10-2; d_call: NA; cdr3_length: 14; j_call: TRBJ2-3; cdr3_aa: CASTLNPSTDTQYF; cdr3_nt: TGCGCCAGCACCCTCAACCCTAGCACAGATACGCAGTATTTT
clone_size: NA; v_call: TRBV5-4; d_call: TRBD1; cdr3_length: 17; j_call: TRBJ1-2; cdr3_aa: CASSLGTGDPANYGYTF; cdr3_nt: TGTGCCAGCAGCTTGGGGACAGGGGACCCTGCTAACTATGGCTACACCTTC
clone_size: NA; v_call: TRBV12-5; d_call: TRBD2; cdr3_length: 16; j_call: TRBJ2-1; cdr3_aa: CASVPLAGGLYNEQFF; cdr3_nt: TGTGCTAGTGTCCCTTTAGCGGGGGGACTGTACAATGAGCAGTTCTTC
clone_size: NA; v_call: TRBV6-5; d_call: NA; cdr3_length: 14; j_call: TRBJ2-3; cdr3_aa: CASSYTPSTDTQYF; cdr3_nt: TGTGCCAGCAGTTACACCCCGAGCACAGATACGCAGTATTTT
clone_size: NA; v_call: TRBV5-1; d_call: TRBD2; cdr3_length: 16; j_call: TRBJ2-5; cdr3_aa: CASSVSGTPGGETQYF; cdr3_nt: TGCGCCAGCAGCGTGTCCGGGACCCCGGGGGGGGAGACCCAGTACTTC
clone_size: NA; v_call: TRBV10-3; d_call: TRBD1; cdr3_length: 13; j_call: TRBJ1-1; cdr3_aa: CAASTGANTEAFF; cdr3_nt: TGTGCCGCCTCGACAGGGGCGAACACTGAAGCTTTCTTT
clone_size: NA; v_call: TRBV10-3; d_call: NA; cdr3_length: 14; j_call: TRBJ2-6; cdr3_aa: CATPALSGANVLTF; cdr3_nt: TGTGCCACCCCGGCCCTCTCTGGGGCCAACGTCCTGACTTTC
clone_size: NA; v_call: TRBV27; d_call: NA; cdr3_length: 12; j_call: TRBJ2-7; cdr3_aa: CASSFPRGEQYF; cdr3_nt: TGTGCCAGCAGCTTCCCACGGGGGGAGCAGTACTTC